These 2 T cell receptor beta chains were sequenced from one sample in a study of blood T cell repertoires in COVID-19 (dated by TCRdb to 2020 to 2022). Receptor amplification or capture employed the immunoSEQ multiplex PCR assay. This immuneACCESS table, as held by TCRdb, lists in-frame sequences with V and J called but not all clones. Of the missing ones, under half trace to an unresolved V gene in checked studies; the others have no known cause. The sample includes about 34,000 clones, with 80% observed a single time. Jointly, the top ten make up 13% to 15% of the sample. Sequencing used peripheral blood. These TCRs come from an older woman with acute or convalescent COVID-19.

The V call is TRBV5-4, the J call TRBJ1-3; possible D gene TRBD1, 6 bases. Germline V gene data show CDR1 as SGHNT and CDR2 as YYREEE (reference sequence). This CDR3 spans 14 amino acids. V was trimmed by 3 bases and J by 4 bases, leaving 11 bases between them. The CDR3 DNA reads TGTGCCAGCAGCTGGGGGCAAGGGGGAAACACCATATATTTT. Residues: CASSWGQGGNTIYF.

The count of this clone is one. The chain has TRBV28 and TRBJ2-1, with 7 bases that match TRBD2. The CDR3 loop spans 13 amino acids. Germline V gene lookup returns CDR1 MDHEN and CDR2 SYDVKM. The V segment lost 6 bases and the J segment 7 bases; nucleotides outside the gene matches: 6. The CDR3 protein is CASSTRLANEQFF. The CDR3 nucleotides read TGTGCCAGCAGCACCCGACTAGCAAATGAGCAGTTCTTC.